The present TCR beta chain was sequenced within a study of T cell responses to AZD1222 COVID-19 vaccine. Study background: Second doses were pooled across both intervals (about 4 or about 12 weeks). Regarding the study as a whole: Nearly half of spike-specific TCRs reportedly target variant regions that are unmutated in the B.1.351 and B.1.1.7 variants.

Measured with immunoSEQ multiplex PCR; TCRdb has only the in-frame clones, and not every one. The sample records over 150,000 clones, more than 90% being singletons. On this clone: Its antigen is not identified.

Germline V gives CDR1 SGHAT, CDR2 FQNNGV. After removal of 4 bases from V and 9 bases from J, the junction contained 14 bases not matched to a gene. The CDR3 is 16 amino acids. The sequence was collected from an adult in good health. The gene calls are TRBV11-2 and TRBJ2-1; 8 bases agree with TRBD2. The input for sequencing was peripheral blood, taken on day 0 of AZD1222 vaccination. CDR3 sequence: CASSSRTSSRSGEQFF. The CDR3 DNA reads TGTGCCAGCAGCTCAAGGACTAGCTCTAGGAGCGGTGAGCAGTTCTTC.